This entry lists 16 T cell receptor beta chains sequenced from one sample in a study of blood T cell repertoires in COVID-19. The protocol was immunoSEQ multiplex PCR, while the TCRdb copy is restricted to in-frame clones and leaves out a portion. Of 310,000 or so clones listed, roughly 85% are singletons. The material sequenced was PBMCs or T cells enriched from blood (not recorded which). These receptor sequences come from a woman between 35 and 50 years old who had recovered from COVID-19.

The chain recombines TRBV30 with TRBJ2-1, with 7 bases lining up with TRBD2. CDR3 length equals 19 residues. After removal of 2 bases from V and 1 base from J, the junction contained 17 bases not matched to a gene. Germline lookup yields CDR1 GTSNPN and CDR2 SVGIG (reference sequence). The CDR3 is CAWSRRLAAPKESYNEQFF. CDR3 DNA: TGTGCCTGGAGTCGCAGACTAGCAGCCCCAAAGGAGTCCTACAATGAGCAGTTCTTC.

The chain employs TRBV4-3 and TRBJ2-3; 11 bases are shared with TRBD2. Germline values: CDR1 LGHNA, CDR2 YSLEER. The V and J ends lost 5 bases and 8 bases, in that order; junction bases with no gene match: 9. This CDR3 is built from 15 residues. This chain's CDR3 is CASSAGLAELVTQYF. As DNA, the CDR3 is TGCGCCAGCAGCGCGGGACTAGCGGAGCTCGTTACGCAGTATTTT.

The chain combines TRBV7-2 with TRBJ2-5; TRBD2 aligns across 8 bases. This CDR3 region has 16 residues. The germline V gene has CDR1 SGHTA and CDR2 FQGNSA. The J segment lost 5 bases and the V segment lost 5 bases, leaving 13 bases of the junction unmatched. CDR3 sequence: CASSLGGARTQETQYF. The CDR3 bases are TGTGCCAGCAGCCTCGGGGGGGCTAGAACTCAGGAGACCCAGTACTTC.

The chain has TRBV5-4 and TRBJ1-4; D is unclear. In germline, CDR1 is SGHNT, CDR2 YYREEE (reference sequence). The CDR3 consists of 14 residues. V was clipped by 7 bases and J by 7 bases, with 17 bases between them. The CDR3 DNA follows: TGTGCCAGCTCTCATCCCCAGGCGTCTGAAAAACTGTTTTTT. Its protein product is CASSHPQASEKLFF.

This chain connects TRBV7-9 to TRBJ1-2; D gene uncertain. The V end was cut by 6 bases, the J end by 9 bases, with 14 bases between. CDR3 length equals 12 residues. From germline, CDR1 is SEHNR and CDR2 FQNEAQ (reference sequence). CDR3 in DNA: TGTGCCAGCAGTTATAACCGGAGAAGCTACACCTTC. Encoded protein: CASSYNRRSYTF. Looking up the rest from reference TRBV7-9 and TRBJ1-2 gives the full variable domain: DTGVSQNPRHKITKRGQNVTFRCDPISEHNRLYWYRQTLGQGPEFLTYFQNEAQLEKSRLLSDRFSAERPKGSFSTLEIQRTEQGDSAMYLCASSYNRRSYTFGSGTRLTVV.

The chain combines TRBV28 with TRBJ2-1; D is unclear. Trimming pared 6 bases from V and 8 bases from J, leaving 11 bases between. CDR3 length equals 12 residues. Germline-derived CDR1 and CDR2 are MDHEN and SYDVKM. The chain's CDR3 is CASSSTRDEQFF. The CDR3 DNA reads as TGTGCCAGCAGCTCGACTCGGGATGAGCAGTTCTTC.

The gene calls are TRBV27 and TRBJ2-1; weak D call: TRBD2 (5 bases). The germline V gene encodes CDR1 MNHEY and CDR2 SMNVEV (reference sequence). V gave up 6 bases and J gave up 0 bases, with 6 bases separating them. The CDR3 spans 13 residues. DNA of the CDR3: TGTGCCAGCAGGACTACCTCCTACAATGAGCAGTTCTTC. The encoded protein is CASRTTSYNEQFF.

This chain connects TRBV2 to TRBJ1-2; no clear D gene. The CDR3 extends over 15 amino acids. The germline V gene encodes CDR1 SNHLY and CDR2 FYNNEI. Trimming removed 5 bases from V and 8 bases from J, with 21 bases in between. The CDR3 protein is CASSPEGLRAAGYTF. In DNA form, the CDR3 reads TGTGCCAGCAGTCCCGAGGGCCTCCGGGCTGCGGGCTACACCTTC.

The V gene is TRBV7-9, the J gene TRBJ2-4; TRBD2 might be the D (6 bases). The CDR3 length is 13 residues. Trimming took off 8 bases at V and 0 bases at J, with 8 bases between the two ends. Germline V gene lookup returns CDR1 SEHNR and CDR2 FQNEAQ (reference sequence). The CDR3 is CASGGTAKNIQYF. Here the CDR3 DNA reads TGTGCCAGCGGGGGGACAGCCAAAAACATTCAGTACTTC.

The chain joins TRBV7-9 to TRBJ2-7; 7 nucleotides agree with TRBD1. There are 15 residues in the CDR3. CDR1 and CDR2 from the germline V gene are SEHNR and FQNEAQ (reference sequence). J gave up 3 bases and V 3 bases, and 8 bases lay outside the gene matches. Written as DNA, the CDR3 is TGTGCCAGCAGCTTTTCCTCGGGACAGAGCTACGAGCAGTACTTC. It translates to CASSFSSGQSYEQYF.

V is TRBV10-3 and J is TRBJ1-5; TRBD1 agrees at 7 bases. Germline CDR1 ENHRY, CDR2 SYGVKD. Losses at the gene ends were 4 bases for V and 4 bases for J; bases not matched to a gene: 7. The CDR3 is made up of 15 amino acids. Here the CDR3 DNA reads TGTGCCATCAGTGTTGGCCGACAGGGAAATCAGCCCCAGCATTTT. Protein sequence: CAISVGRQGNQPQHF.

The rearrangement links TRBV30 to TRBJ2-2, with 10 bases aligning to TRBD2. From germline, CDR1 is GTSNPN and CDR2 SVGIG (reference sequence). Germline trimming cut 4 bases from V and 7 bases from J; bases unmatched to any gene: 12. The CDR3 contains 16 residues. CDR3 residues: CAWTHGLAGVIGELFF. The CDR3 DNA sequence: TGTGCCTGGACCCATGGGCTAGCGGGAGTAATCGGGGAGCTGTTTTTT.

The chain couples TRBV6-1 to TRBJ2-7; TRBD1 aligns across 7 bases. Germline assignment: CDR1 MNHNS and CDR2 SASEGT. This CDR3 spans 16 amino acids. V lost 1 base and J lost 3; bases outside the gene matches: 9. The CDR3 DNA reads TGTGCCAGCAGTGAAGGGACAGGCCCACCCCACTACGAGCAGTACTTC. This codes for CASSEGTGPPHYEQYF.

The chain joins TRBV18 to TRBJ1-3; 8 bases fit TRBD1. The length of the CDR3 is 15 residues. V shed 1 base and J 7 bases; nucleotides not matched to a gene: 6. Germline values: CDR1 KGHSH, CDR2 LQKENI. The CDR3: CASSPQDRAFNTIYF. The CDR3 nucleotides are TGTGCCAGCTCACCACAGGACAGGGCTTTTAACACCATATATTTT. The whole variable domain, remainder taken from reference TRBV18 and TRBJ1-3, is NAGVMQNPRHLVRRRGQEARLRCSPMKGHSHVYWYRQLPEEGLKFMVYLQKENIIDESGMPKERFSAEFPKEGPSILRIQQVVRGDSAAYFCASSPQDRAFNTIYFGEGSWLTVV.

The chain joins TRBV6-6 to TRBJ1-1, with D maybe TRBD1 (5 bases). The V end lost 8 bases, the J end lost 1 base, and 8 bases lay between the germline ends. CDR3 length equals 12 residues. Per germline, CDR1 MNHNY and CDR2 SVGAGI (reference sequence). The CDR3, as DNA: TGTGCCAGCGCAGACAGGAACACTGAAGCTTTCTTT. Encoded protein: CASADRNTEAFF.

The chain employs TRBV5-4 and TRBJ2-1; D is perhaps TRBD2 (7 bases). With 5 bases removed from V and 4 bases from J, the gap between germline ends came to 16 bases. Germline V lookup: CDR1 SGHNT, CDR2 YYREEE (reference sequence). The CDR3 sequence is 15 residues long. Here the CDR3 reads CASSWGGAGYNEQFF. In DNA, the CDR3 is TGTGCCAGCAGTTGGGGGGGGGCCGGGTACAATGAGCAGTTCTTC.